A selection of T cell receptor beta chains follows, all from one sample in a study of blood T cell repertoires in COVID-19. Generated by immunoSEQ multiplex PCR, the TCRdb table keeps only in-frame clones and is missing some. Of some 75,000 clones in the sample, 88% were seen once. Source material: peripheral blood. The receptors originated from a man between 65 and 85 years old with active or convalescent COVID-19. Both conserved end residues are part of each CDR3. Fields, in order: J gene, clone size, D gene, V gene, CDR3 protein, CDR3 DNA. The D gene is left open where the match is weak. Clone sizes are given selectively: once, few, many, or a class where the clone is expanded.

TRBJ1-1 - - TRBV6-1 CASSEALRGTMNTEAFF TGTGCCAGCAGTGAAGCGCTTAGGGGAACCATGAACACTGAAGCTTTCTTT
TRBJ2-1 - TRBD1 TRBV28 CASSSTYRGNEQFF TGTGCCAGCAGTTCGACTTACAGGGGGAATGAGCAGTTCTTC
TRBJ1-6 - - TRBV28 CASSLPVQNSPLHF TGTGCCAGCAGTTTACCGGTCCAAAATTCACCCCTCCACTTT
TRBJ2-5 - - TRBV28 CASTSNQETQYF TGTGCCAGCACGAGCAACCAAGAGACCCAGTACTTC
TRBJ1-5 once - TRBV24-1 CATSDPREGNQPQHF TGTGCCACCAGTGACCCCAGGGAAGGCAATCAGCCCCAGCATTTT
TRBJ2-5 - - TRBV27 CASSLGVTGNQETQYF TGTGCCAGCAGTTTAGGGGTGACAGGAAACCAAGAGACCCAGTACTTC
TRBJ2-7 - - TRBV4-1 CASSQLQGLYEQYF TGCGCCAGCAGCCAGCTGCAGGGGCTCTACGAGCAGTACTTC
TRBJ2-5 - - TRBV24-1 CATSPPGVETQYF TGTGCCACCAGTCCACCAGGGGTGGAGACCCAGTACTTC
TRBJ1-2 once - TRBV21-1 CASSMTGGTNYGYTF TGTGCCAGCAGCATGACAGGGGGGACTAACTATGGCTACACCTTC
TRBJ2-3 few - TRBV7-3 CASSSGTSSTDTQYF TGTGCCAGCAGCTCCGGGACTTCAAGCACAGATACGCAGTATTTT
TRBJ2-5 - TRBD1 TRBV5-1 CASSLAGDRGETQYF TGCGCCAGCAGCTTGGCGGGGGACAGGGGAGAGACCCAGTACTTC
TRBJ2-1 few TRBD2 TRBV10-1 CASSESGTRGNEQFF TGCGCCAGCAGTGAGTCCGGGACTAGGGGCAATGAGCAGTTCTTC
TRBJ2-1 - - TRBV7-8 CASSLKGSRFNEQFF TGTGCCAGCAGCTTGAAGGGGTCCAGGTTCAATGAGCAGTTCTTC
TRBJ2-3 - TRBD1 TRBV27 CASSHGQGPLDTQYF TGTGCCAGCAGTCACGGACAGGGTCCCCTTGATACGCAGTATTTT
TRBJ2-7 - TRBD2 TRBV10-1 CASSGGLAGSGEQYF TGCGCCAGCAGCGGTGGACTAGCGGGGTCCGGGGAGCAGTACTTC
TRBJ1-1 - - TRBV13 CASSSPPLSNTEAFF TGTGCCAGCAGCTCCCCTCCCCTCTCCAACACTGAAGCTTTCTTT